This is a list of T cell receptor beta chains from one sample in a study of blood T cell repertoires in COVID-19. The protocol was immunoSEQ multiplex PCR, while the TCRdb copy is restricted to in-frame clones and leaves out a portion. The data show some 150,000 clones, around 80% seen once. Specimen: PBMCs or T cells enriched from blood (not recorded which). The receptors here all came from a woman aged 50 to 65 who had recovered from COVID-19. CDR3s include the opening cysteine and the closing phenylalanine or tryptophan. The D gene is left open where the match is weak. Some rows mark clone size as missing; the rest say once, few, many or name a class of expanded clone.

D: .; V: TRBV7-2; size: .; J: TRBJ2-7; length: 15; DNA: TGTGCCAGCAGCTTAGAGCCAGGTCCGTCCTACGAGCAGTACTTC; CDR3: CASSLEPGPSYEQYF
D: TRBD1; V: TRBV5-1; size: .; J: TRBJ1-6; length: 15; DNA: TGCGCCAGCAGCCCAGGGACAGGGTATAATTCACCCCTCCACTTT; CDR3: CASSPGTGYNSPLHF
D: TRBD1; V: TRBV29-1; size: few; J: TRBJ2-7; length: 14; DNA: TGCAGCGTAGCCGGGACAGTGAGCTCCTACGAGCAGTACTTC; CDR3: CSVAGTVSSYEQYF
D: .; V: TRBV6-5; size: .; J: TRBJ2-2; length: 13; DNA: TGTGCCAGCAGAGACAGGGAGGCCGGGGAGCTGTTTTTT; CDR3: CASRDREAGELFF
D: .; V: TRBV10-3; size: .; J: TRBJ1-2; length: 17; DNA: TGTGCCATCAGTGATCCAGGGTCCGAGACTCTATTCTATGGCTACACCTTC; CDR3: CAISDPGSETLFYGYTF
D: .; V: TRBV28; size: .; J: TRBJ2-4; length: 14; DNA: TGTGCCAGCAGAGTAGGACACGGCAAAAACATTCAGTACTTC; CDR3: CASRVGHGKNIQYF
D: .; V: TRBV7-9; size: few; J: TRBJ2-2; length: 16; DNA: TGTGCCAGCAGCCCAACCGACAGGCTGAACACCGGGGAGCTGTTTTTT; CDR3: CASSPTDRLNTGELFF
D: TRBD1; V: TRBV6-5; size: .; J: TRBJ2-1; length: 13; DNA: TGTGCCAGCTGGACAGGCCCCTACAATGAGCAGTTCTTC; CDR3: CASWTGPYNEQFF
D: TRBD1; V: TRBV29-1; size: .; J: TRBJ1-3; length: 14; DNA: TGCAGCGTGCGGGACAGAGTCTCTGGAAACACCATATATTTT; CDR3: CSVRDRVSGNTIYF
D: TRBD1; V: TRBV19; size: .; J: TRBJ2-7; length: 15; DNA: TGTGCCAGTACCGACAGGGCGGGTAGAGTCGGCGAGCAGTACTTC; CDR3: CASTDRAGRVGEQYF
D: .; V: TRBV10-1; size: .; J: TRBJ1-6; length: 13; DNA: TGCGCCAGCAGTGGACTAAAGAATTCACCCCTCCACTTT; CDR3: CASSGLKNSPLHF
D: TRBD1; V: TRBV10-2; size: few; J: TRBJ1-2; length: 15; DNA: TGCGCCAGCACCCCACCGGGACAGCAGAACTATGGCTACACCTTC; CDR3: CASTPPGQQNYGYTF
D: .; V: TRBV12-2; size: .; J: TRBJ1-2; length: 19; DNA: TGTGCAAGTCGCTCAGACGTAGGAGCCCAGGGAATCCCCAACTATGGCTACACCTTC; CDR3: CASRSDVGAQGIPNYGYTF
D: .; V: TRBV6-5; size: .; J: TRBJ1-2; length: 13; DNA: TGTGCCAGCAGTTACAGAGGGCGGTATGGCTACACCTTC; CDR3: CASSYRGRYGYTF
D: TRBD2; V: TRBV9; size: .; J: TRBJ2-3; length: 16; DNA: TGTGCCAGCAGCGTAGGAGTAGCGGGGGGGACAGATACGCAGTATTTT; CDR3: CASSVGVAGGTDTQYF
D: .; V: TRBV29-1; size: .; J: TRBJ1-1; length: 12; DNA: TGCAGCGTTGGAGGTGTGGACACTGAAGCTTTCTTT; CDR3: CSVGGVDTEAFF
D: .; V: TRBV5-4; size: .; J: TRBJ1-1; length: 13; DNA: TGTGCCAGCAGCCAGGACATGAACACTGAAGCTTTCTTT; CDR3: CASSQDMNTEAFF
D: TRBD1; V: TRBV28; size: .; J: TRBJ2-7; length: 15; DNA: TGTGCCAGCACCGGACAGGGGACGGGGTACTACGAGCAGTACTTC; CDR3: CASTGQGTGYYEQYF
D: .; V: TRBV28; size: few; J: TRBJ2-7; length: 14; DNA: TGTGCCAGCAGTTTCTTGAGCAGGGCGCACGAGCAGTACTTC; CDR3: CASSFLSRAHEQYF
D: TRBD2; V: TRBV7-2; size: few; J: TRBJ2-7; length: 16; DNA: TGTGCCAGCAGCTTAAGACTAGCGGGGGGACCTTACGAGCAGTACTTC; CDR3: CASSLRLAGGPYEQYF
D: TRBD2; V: TRBV7-2; size: .; J: TRBJ2-7; length: 14; DNA: TGTGCCAGCAGCCGGGGACTAGCGGCATACGAGCAGTACTTC; CDR3: CASSRGLAAYEQYF
D: TRBD2; V: TRBV7-9; size: .; J: TRBJ2-5; length: 17; DNA: TGTGCCAGCAGCGTAGCAAGTGGGCGCGGGGGACAAGAGACCCAGTACTTC; CDR3: CASSVASGRGGQETQYF
D: TRBD1; V: TRBV30; size: .; J: TRBJ1-2; length: 14; DNA: TGTGCCTGGAGATTAAAGACAGGGTCCTATGGCTACACCTTC; CDR3: CAWRLKTGSYGYTF
D: TRBD1; V: TRBV15; size: .; J: TRBJ1-2; length: 18; DNA: TGTGCCACCAGCAGGCTGCGAGACAGGGGGCAGAGGGACTATGGCTACACCTTC; CDR3: CATSRLRDRGQRDYGYTF
D: .; V: TRBV3-1/TRBV3-2; size: .; J: TRBJ1-6; length: 14; DNA: TGTGCCAGCAGTCGGGGGGGGGTCGACTCACCCCTCCACTTT; CDR3: CASSRGGVDSPLHF
D: .; V: TRBV3-1/TRBV3-2; size: .; J: TRBJ1-6; length: 14; DNA: TGTGCCAGCAGCAAACAGGGCCCGAATTCACCCCTCCACTTT; CDR3: CASSKQGPNSPLHF
D: .; V: TRBV10-3; size: .; J: TRBJ1-3; length: 16; DNA: TGTGCCATCAGTGAACAAGCGGCGGGTTCTGGAAACACCATATATTTT; CDR3: CAISEQAAGSGNTIYF
D: .; V: TRBV10-3; size: few; J: TRBJ1-5; length: 13; DNA: TGTGCCATCTGCGACAGGCCGAATCAGCCCCAGCATTTT; CDR3: CAICDRPNQPQHF
D: .; V: TRBV6-5; size: .; J: TRBJ2-3; length: 12; DNA: TGTGCCAGCAGTTACCTCACAGATACGCAGTATTTT; CDR3: CASSYLTDTQYF
D: .; V: TRBV12-3/TRBV12-4; size: .; J: TRBJ2-3; length: 12; DNA: TGTGCCAGCAAACCAGGGACAGATACGCAGTATTTT; CDR3: CASKPGTDTQYF
D: TRBD1; V: TRBV3-1/TRBV3-2; size: many; J: TRBJ1-5; length: 16; DNA: TGTGCCAGCAGCCAGCAGGGGGAGGCAGGGCATCAGCCCCAGCATTTT; CDR3: CASSQQGEAGHQPQHF
D: TRBD1; V: TRBV5-1; size: .; J: TRBJ1-2; length: 13; DNA: TGCGCCAGCAGCTTGGACAGGGGCTATGGCTACACCTTC; CDR3: CASSLDRGYGYTF
D: TRBD1; V: TRBV12-3/TRBV12-4; size: .; J: TRBJ2-7; length: 12; DNA: TGTGCCAGCAGCCGGGGACAGAACGAGCAGTACTTC; CDR3: CASSRGQNEQYF
D: .; V: TRBV18; size: .; J: TRBJ1-1; length: 15; DNA: TGTGCCAGCTCACCACCGGACAGCTGGAACACTGAAGCTTTCTTT; CDR3: CASSPPDSWNTEAFF
D: .; V: TRBV29-1; size: .; J: TRBJ2-7; length: 12; DNA: TGCAGCGTTGACGTCACAGGGTACGAGCAGTACTTC; CDR3: CSVDVTGYEQYF
D: .; V: TRBV12-3/TRBV12-4; size: .; J: TRBJ2-1; length: 12; DNA: TGTGCCAGCAGTTTAAACATGATCGAGCAGTTCTTC; CDR3: CASSLNMIEQFF
D: TRBD1; V: TRBV28; size: .; J: TRBJ1-1; length: 14; DNA: TGTGCCAGCAGTTTTGGGACAGGGGGCCCTGAAGCTTTCTTT; CDR3: CASSFGTGGPEAFF
D: .; V: TRBV5-6; size: few; J: TRBJ1-6; length: 17; DNA: TGTGCCAGCAGCGCCCTTGCTGGGGGGTCGTATAATTCACCCCTCCACTTT; CDR3: CASSALAGGSYNSPLHF
D: TRBD2; V: TRBV24-1; size: .; J: TRBJ2-3; length: 15; DNA: TGTGCCACCAGTGATTTGATAGCGGGGGAAGATACGCAGTATTTT; CDR3: CATSDLIAGEDTQYF
D: .; V: TRBV5-1; size: .; J: TRBJ1-2; length: 14; DNA: TGCGCCAGCAGCAAACCCTCGGAGCCTGGGGGCTACACCTTC; CDR3: CASSKPSEPGGYTF
D: .; V: TRBV30; size: .; J: TRBJ2-2; length: 13; DNA: TGTGCCTGGAAAGAACAGGGTGCCGGGGAGCTGTTTTTT; CDR3: CAWKEQGAGELFF
D: .; V: TRBV2; size: few; J: TRBJ2-2; length: 15; DNA: TGTGCCAGCAGTGAAAATGTAGCTAGCGCCGGGGAGCTGTTTTTT; CDR3: CASSENVASAGELFF
D: .; V: TRBV19; size: few; J: TRBJ1-6; length: 14; DNA: TGTGCCAGTAGTATGTCTCAGGGAGGCTCACCCCTCCACTTT; CDR3: CASSMSQGGSPLHF
D: TRBD2; V: TRBV24-1; size: .; J: TRBJ2-3; length: 15; DNA: TGTGCCACCAGTGAGCGGGGGGGCCTTACAGATACGCAGTATTTT; CDR3: CATSERGGLTDTQYF
D: .; V: TRBV10-3; size: once; J: TRBJ1-3; length: 13; DNA: TGTGCCACCTGGACTGCAACTGGAAACACCATATATTTT; CDR3: CATWTATGNTIYF
D: TRBD1; V: TRBV5-1; size: .; J: TRBJ2-6; length: 17; DNA: TGCGCCAGCAGCCCCGGACAGGGGGCGATTGGGGCCAACGTCCTGACTTTC; CDR3: CASSPGQGAIGANVLTF
D: .; V: TRBV19; size: .; J: TRBJ1-2; length: 12; DNA: TGTGCCAGTAGTCTACAGAACTATGGCTACACCTTC; CDR3: CASSLQNYGYTF
D: TRBD1; V: TRBV6-5; size: .; J: TRBJ2-5; length: 15; DNA: TGTGCCAGCAGAGCCGGGACAGGGGGCATCGAGACCCAGTACTTC; CDR3: CASRAGTGGIETQYF
D: .; V: TRBV23-1; size: .; J: TRBJ2-6; length: 16; DNA: TGCGCCAGCAGTCAATCCGAAGGGGCTGGGGCCAACGTCCTGACTTTC; CDR3: CASSQSEGAGANVLTF
D: TRBD1; V: TRBV5-5; size: .; J: TRBJ2-7; length: 15; DNA: TGTGCCAGCAGCTTGGTTGGGACAGGGTTTCACGAGCAGTACTTC; CDR3: CASSLVGTGFHEQYF
D: .; V: TRBV7-8; size: .; J: TRBJ2-2; length: 15; DNA: TGTGCCAGCAGCTGGACTCCTGCGGAGGCCGGGGAGCTGTTTTTT; CDR3: CASSWTPAEAGELFF
D: TRBD1; V: TRBV9; size: .; J: TRBJ1-3; length: 16; DNA: TGTGCCAGCAGCGTAGAACTCAGGGGGCATGGAAACACCATATATTTT; CDR3: CASSVELRGHGNTIYF
D: TRBD1; V: TRBV18; size: few; J: TRBJ1-6; length: 14; DNA: TGTGCCAGCTCACCCGACAGGGCGGATTCACCCCTCCACTTT; CDR3: CASSPDRADSPLHF
D: .; V: TRBV4-1; size: .; J: TRBJ1-5; length: 15; DNA: TGCGCCAGCAGCCAAGACCGGTATAGCAATCAGCCCCAGCATTTT; CDR3: CASSQDRYSNQPQHF
D: TRBD1; V: TRBV7-8; size: .; J: TRBJ1-5; length: 19; DNA: TGTGCCAGCAGCAACCCGAGGGGACAGGGCTTTCATAGCAATCAGCCCCAGCATTTT; CDR3: CASSNPRGQGFHSNQPQHF
D: TRBD1; V: TRBV18; size: .; J: TRBJ1-1; length: 16; DNA: TGTGCCAGCTCCCGTTTGGCTAGACAGGGCGGCACTGAAGCTTTCTTT; CDR3: CASSRLARQGGTEAFF
D: .; V: TRBV5-4; size: .; J: TRBJ2-5; length: 15; DNA: TGTGCCAGCAGCTTGGAGACGGTGGGGAGGGAGACCCAGTACTTC; CDR3: CASSLETVGRETQYF
D: .; V: TRBV10-3; size: .; J: TRBJ2-1; length: 12; DNA: TGTGCCATCAGTCAGGGAGGAGATGAGCAGTTCTTC; CDR3: CAISQGGDEQFF